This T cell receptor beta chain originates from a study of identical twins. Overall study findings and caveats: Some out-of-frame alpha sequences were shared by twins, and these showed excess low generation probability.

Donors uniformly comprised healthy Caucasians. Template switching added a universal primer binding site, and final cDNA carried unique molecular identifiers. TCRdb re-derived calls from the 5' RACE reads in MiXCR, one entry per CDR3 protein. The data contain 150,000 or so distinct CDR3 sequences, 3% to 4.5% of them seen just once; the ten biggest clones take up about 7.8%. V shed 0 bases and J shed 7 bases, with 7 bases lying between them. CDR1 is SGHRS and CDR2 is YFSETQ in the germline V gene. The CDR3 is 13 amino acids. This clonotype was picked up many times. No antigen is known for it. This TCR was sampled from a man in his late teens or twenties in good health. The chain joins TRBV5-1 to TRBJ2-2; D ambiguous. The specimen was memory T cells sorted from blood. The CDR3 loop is CASSLARDGELFF. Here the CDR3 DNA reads TGCGCCAGCAGCTTGGCTAGGGACGGGGAGCTGTTTTTT.